What follows are 10 T cell receptor beta chains derived from one specimen sequenced in a study of blood T cell repertoires in COVID-19. TCRdb's copy holds only in-frame clones and misses some; the assay was immunoSEQ multiplex PCR. Among 130,000 or so clones listed, about 80% were seen once. The sample comprised peripheral blood. The receptors derive from a woman older than 75 with acute or convalescent COVID-19.

This clone was picked up a small number of times. The chain employs TRBV5-4 and TRBJ2-2, with 7 bases fitting TRBD2. The germline CDR1 and CDR2 sequences are SGHNT and YYREEE (reference sequence). J lost 0 bases, V lost 0 bases, and 5 bases had no gene match. This CDR3 is 17 amino acids long. The CDR3 nucleotides are TGTGCCAGCAGCTTGGGTTGGCTAGCGGCGAACACCGGGGAGCTGTTTTTT. This encodes CASSLGWLAANTGELFF.

This chain uses TRBV6-5 with TRBJ2-4, with D maybe TRBD1 (5 bases). Trimming left V 8 bases short and J 1 base short, with 15 bases between. Germline assignment: CDR1 MNHEY and CDR2 SVGAGI. This CDR3 has 15 residues. CDR3 nucleotides: TGTGCCAGCTCCTATTCAGGGTTGGCCAAAAACATTCAGTACTTC. Protein product: CASSYSGLAKNIQYF.

The chain is built from TRBV2 and TRBJ2-7, with 11 bases identical to TRBD1. Trimming cost V 8 bases and J 2 bases; bases outside gene matches: 5. CDR3 length: 14 residues. Germline V CDR1 and CDR2: SNHLY, FYNNEI. CDR3 DNA: TGTGCCAGCGGCGGACAGGGGGCGGCCTACGAGCAGTACTTC. It encodes CASGGQGAAYEQYF.

The chain is built from TRBV3-1 (or the pseudogene TRBV3-2) and TRBJ2-2; 7 nucleotides align to TRBD2. Germline trimming cut 1 base from V and 7 bases from J; bases unmatched to any gene: 3. CDR3 length equals 14 residues. The V gene's germline CDR1 is LGHDT and CDR2 YNNKEL (reference sequence). The CDR3 bases are TGTGCCAGCAGCCAAGTAGCGGGCGTCGGGGAGCTGTTTTTT. This sequence encodes CASSQVAGVGELFF.

The chain carries TRBV6-6 and TRBJ2-3, with D possibly being TRBD1 (5 bases). This CDR3 is built from 16 residues. Deletions cut 0 bases from V and 4 bases from J, with 14 bases between. Germline V gene lookup returns CDR1 MNHNY and CDR2 SVGAGI (reference sequence). CDR3 DNA: TGTGCCAGCAGTTACTCGAGCAGGGCCGGAGCAGATACGCAGTATTTT. This sequence encodes CASSYSSRAGADTQYF.

The count of this clone is one. The genes are TRBV4-1 and TRBJ1-2; D may be TRBD1 (6 bases). The CDR3 sequence is 14 residues long. The germline CDR1 and CDR2 sequences are MGHRA and YSYEKL. V was shortened by 3 bases and J by 5 bases, with 13 bases between the two germline ends. In DNA, the CDR3 is TGCGCCAGCAGCCACCCGACAGGTAGATATGGCTACACCTTC. Its protein is CASSHPTGRYGYTF.

The V gene is TRBV6-4, the J gene TRBJ1-2; 8 bases align to TRBD1. Germline values: CDR1 MRHNA, CDR2 SNTAGT. With V trimmed by 6 bases and J by 4 bases, 4 bases remained unmatched. There are 13 residues in the CDR3. The DNA of the CDR3 is TGTGCCAGCAGGGGGGGACAGGCCTATGGCTACACCTTC. Translation gives CASRGGQAYGYTF.

This clone has only one observation. V usage is TRBV12-5 and J usage is TRBJ1-3; no definite D call. V was clipped by 2 bases and J by 0 bases, with 17 bases between them. The CDR3 loop spans 18 amino acids. CDR1 and CDR2 from the germline V gene are LGHNT and FRNRAP. The CDR3 region is CASGLPSFGLNSGNTIYF. CDR3 sequence (DNA): TGTGCTAGTGGTTTGCCCTCATTCGGACTTAACTCTGGAAACACCATATATTTT.

Written as DNA, the CDR3 is TGTGCCATCTTCGGCGGGGCTAAGGGCGTGAACACTGAAGCTTTCTTT. Protein sequence: CAIFGGAKGVNTEAFF. The chain is built from TRBV10-3 and TRBJ1-1, with D possibly being TRBD1 (5 bases). The CDR3 has 16 residues. Trimming left V 8 bases short and J 0 bases short, with 19 bases between. The germline V gene has CDR1 ENHRY and CDR2 SYGVKD.

To note about this clone: Different DNA sequences within this sample yield the same CDR3. The rearrangement uses TRBV5-4 and TRBJ2-5, with TRBD1 identical over 7 bases. The V and J ends lost 4 bases and 4 bases, in that order; junction bases with no gene match: 4. Per germline, CDR1 SGHNT and CDR2 YYREEE (reference sequence). The CDR3 runs 13 residues. The DNA of the CDR3 is TGTGCCAGCAGCCTGGACAGGTTAGAGACCCAGTACTTC. The encoded protein is CASSLDRLETQYF.